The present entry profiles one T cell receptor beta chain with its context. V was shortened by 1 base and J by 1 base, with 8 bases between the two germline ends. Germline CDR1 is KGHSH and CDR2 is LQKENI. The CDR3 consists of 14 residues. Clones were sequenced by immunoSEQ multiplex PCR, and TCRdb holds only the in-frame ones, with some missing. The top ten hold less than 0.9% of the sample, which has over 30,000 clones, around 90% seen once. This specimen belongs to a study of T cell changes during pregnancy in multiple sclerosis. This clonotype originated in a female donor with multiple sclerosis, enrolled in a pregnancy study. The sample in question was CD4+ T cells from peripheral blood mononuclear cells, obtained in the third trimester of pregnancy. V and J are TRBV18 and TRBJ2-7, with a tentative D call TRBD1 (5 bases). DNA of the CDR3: TGTGCCAGCTCACCACTTTCAGGGTCCTACGAGCAGTACTTC. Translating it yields CASSPLSGSYEQYF.